Presented here are 6 T cell receptor beta chains from one specimen sequenced in a study of T cells after yellow fever vaccination. TCRdb called the 5' RACE reads again in MiXCR, with one record for every CDR3 protein. The sample yields hundreds of thousands of distinct CDR3 sequences, around a sixth seen once. Specimen: PBMCs, collected before the yellow fever booster vaccination. These receptors all come from a man between 18 and 35 years old who received the YFV17D yellow fever vaccine.

This chain links TRBV28 with TRBJ2-1; D is uncertain. This CDR3 is 17 amino acids long. V was clipped by 2 bases and J by 0 bases, with 14 bases between them. Germline CDR1 and CDR2: MDHEN and SYDVKM. The CDR3 DNA sequence: TGTGCCAGCAGTTTACGAGTGGTGCTGAACTCCTACAATGAGCAGTTCTTC. Its translation is CASSLRVVLNSYNEQFF. Looking up the rest from reference TRBV28 and TRBJ2-1 gives the full variable domain: DVKVTQSSRYLVKRTGEKVFLECVQDMDHENMFWYRQDPGLGLRLIYFSYDVKMKEKGDIPEGYSVSREKKERFSLILESASTNQTSMYLCASSLRVVLNSYNEQFFGPGTRLTVL.

The V gene is TRBV21-1, the J gene TRBJ2-7; the D call in the table, TRBD1, was not verified against the DNA. TRBV21-1 corresponds to a pseudogene. This CDR3 spans 16 amino acids. The CDR3 DNA follows: TGTGCCGAAAGCGGCCAGGGAAGGCGAGTAATGGACGAGCAGTACTTC. Translation gives CAESGQGRRVMDEQYF.

The chain is built from TRBV6-5 and TRBJ2-1; 12 bases map to TRBD2. V lost 1 base, J lost 8 bases, and 9 bases stayed unmatched. This CDR3 is built from 17 residues. Germline values: CDR1 MNHEY, CDR2 SVGAGI. The CDR3 protein is CASSYWGWTSGVYEQFF. The CDR3 DNA reads as TGTGCCAGCAGTTACTGGGGATGGACTAGCGGGGTATATGAGCAGTTCTTC.

This clonotype was counted a few times. The genes are TRBV20-1 and TRBJ2-5; 11 bases align to TRBD1. Germline assignment: CDR1 DFQATT and CDR2 SNEGSKA (reference sequence). The CDR3 totals 17 residues. The J segment lost 4 bases and the V segment lost 6 bases, leaving 16 bases of the junction unmatched. CDR3 in DNA: TGCAGTGCACCAAGACTTGGACAGGGGGCAAGGGGAGAGACCCAGTACTTC. The encoded protein is CSAPRLGQGARGETQYF.

The gene calls are TRBV27 and TRBJ2-7; D is unclear. This CDR3 is built from 11 residues. The germline V gene encodes CDR1 MNHEY and CDR2 SMNVEV (reference sequence). CDR3 nucleotide sequence: TGTGCCAGCAGTGCCTCCTACGAGGAGTACGTC. It specifies CASSASYEEYV.

The rearrangement joins TRBV7-2 to TRBJ1-2; a weak D match, TRBD1 (5 bases). Per germline, CDR1 SGHTA and CDR2 FQGNSA. V was trimmed by 5 bases and J by 4 bases, leaving 14 bases between them. There are 14 residues in the CDR3. This CDR3 reads CASSLAGDGYGYTF. The CDR3 coding sequence is TGTGCCAGCAGCCTCGCGGGGGACGGCTATGGCTACACCTTC.